The 22 T cell receptor beta chains in this list originate from one sample, sequenced in a study of cytomegalovirus exposure and HLA in healthy donors. 13 Jbeta primers and 60 Vbeta primers were used for the PCR. Repertoires were generated with immunoSEQ multiplex PCR, while TCRdb's copy carries only in-frame clones and drops some. The sample includes more than 140,000 clones, 64% seen only once; the top ten take about 2.9%. The sample comprised PBMCs. The receptors derive from a woman in her thirties in good health and CMV-seropositive.

This chain connects TRBV5-4 to TRBJ1-2; D might be TRBD1 (5 bases). Trimming left V 1 base short and J 4 bases short, with 14 bases between. CDR1 SGHNT and CDR2 YYREEE come from the germline V gene (reference sequence). The CDR3 runs 15 residues. The CDR3 nucleotides read TGTGCCAGCAGCTTGTCTTTCCGCGACAGCTATGGCTACACCTTC. This encodes CASSLSFRDSYGYTF.

The chain recombines TRBV15 with TRBJ1-4, with TRBD1 matching 8 bases. Trimming removed 3 bases from V and 8 bases from J; junction bases left unmatched: 8. Germline assignment: CDR1 LNHNV and CDR2 YYDKDF (reference sequence). The CDR3 loop spans 15 amino acids. CDR3 amino acids: CATSRSDRDEEKLFF. The CDR3 DNA reads as TGTGCCACCAGCAGGTCGGACAGGGATGAAGAAAAACTGTTTTTT.

This clone was seen a few times. The genes are TRBV5-4 and TRBJ1-4, with 11 bases matching TRBD1. The junction had 0 bases not matched to a gene; V was cut back by 3 bases and J by 5 bases. The CDR3 loop spans 14 amino acids. Per germline, CDR1 SGHNT and CDR2 YYREEE (reference sequence). The DNA for the CDR3 is TGTGCCAGCAGCTGGACAGGGGGCAATGAAAAACTGTTTTTT. As protein: CASSWTGGNEKLFF.

The chain couples TRBV5-1 to TRBJ2-1, with 7 nucleotides matching TRBD2. The CDR3 consists of 19 residues. The V gene's germline CDR1 is SGHRS and CDR2 YFSETQ. Trimming took 2 bases from V and 3 from J; bases not matched to a gene: 17. The CDR3 coding sequence is TGCGCCAGCAGCTTCCCTAGCGGTCCCTCGAACGTAGGCTACAATGAGCAGTTCTTC. It translates to CASSFPSGPSNVGYNEQFF. Full variable domain (rest looked up from reference TRBV5-1 and TRBJ2-1): KAGVTQTPRYLIKTRGQQVTLSCSPISGHRSVSWYQQTPGQGLQFLFEYFSETQRNKGNFPGRFSGRQFSNSRSEMNVSTLELGDSALYLCASSFPSGPSNVGYNEQFFGPGTRLTVL.

The chain links TRBV7-3 to TRBJ2-7; a possible D gene is TRBD1 (6 bases). Per germline, CDR1 SGHTA and CDR2 FQGTGA. This CDR3 comprises 15 residues. Deletions cut 5 bases from V and 2 bases from J, with 16 bases between. For the CDR3, the DNA is TGTGCCAGCAGCCCAGCCGGGACACTCCCCTACGAGCAGTACTTC. Amino acid sequence: CASSPAGTLPYEQYF. The complete variable domain, with remaining parts taken from reference TRBV7-3 and TRBJ2-7, reads GAGVSQTPSNKVTEKGKYVELRCDPISGHTALYWYRQSLGQGPEFLIYFQGTGAADDSGLPNDRFFAVRPEGSVSTLKIQRTERGDSAVYLCASSPAGTLPYEQYFGPGTRLTVT.

The chain combines TRBV18 with TRBJ1-5; 8 bases fit TRBD1. Germline V gene sequence: CDR1 KGHSH, CDR2 LQKENI. CDR3 length: 17 residues. After removal of 0 bases from V and 7 bases from J, the junction contained 11 bases not matched to a gene. The CDR3, as DNA: TGTGCCAGCTCACCACCTGGGATGACAGGGGTCGAACAGCCCCAGCATTTT. This sequence encodes CASSPPGMTGVEQPQHF. The full variable domain, rest sourced from reference TRBV18 and TRBJ1-5, is NAGVMQNPRHLVRRRGQEARLRCSPMKGHSHVYWYRQLPEEGLKFMVYLQKENIIDESGMPKERFSAEFPKEGPSILRIQQVVRGDSAAYFCASSPPGMTGVEQPQHFGDGTRLSIL.

The count of this clone is one. The rearrangement uses TRBV30 and TRBJ2-3; 9 bases align to TRBD1. In germline, CDR1 is GTSNPN, CDR2 SVGIG (reference sequence). The CDR3 extends over 16 amino acids. V was pared by 3 bases and J by 5 bases, with 12 bases of the junction left unmatched. The CDR3 nucleotides are TGTGCCTGGAGGCTTATTTGGACAGGGGAAATAGATACGCAGTATTTT. Its protein is CAWRLIWTGEIDTQYF. The entire variable domain, with the rest obtained from reference TRBV30 and TRBJ2-3, is as follows: SQTIHQWPATLVQPVGSPLSLECTVEGTSNPNLYWYRQAAGRGLQLLFYSVGIGQISSEVPQNLSASRPQDRQFILSSKKLLLSDSGFYLCAWRLIWTGEIDTQYFGPGTRLTVL.

This clone showed up just a few times. With only one base between it and a far larger clone, this is likely a read error. This chain connects TRBV2 to TRBJ2-2, with 8 bases lining up with TRBD2. Per germline, CDR1 SNHLY and CDR2 FYNNEI. The CDR3 runs to 13 residues. The CDR3 DNA reads as TGTGCCAGCAGTGACGGGGGGGTCGGGGTGCTGTTTTTT. This codes for CASSDGGVGVLFF.

The chain recombines TRBV7-2 with TRBJ1-2; D is undetermined. V was pared by 1 base and J by 5 bases, with 8 bases between. The V gene's germline CDR1 is SGHTA and CDR2 FQGNSA. There are 13 residues in the CDR3. The CDR3 DNA reads as TGTGCCAGCAGCTTAGAATCGGGGTATGGCTACACCTTC. Translation gives CASSLESGYGYTF.

This chain links TRBV30 with TRBJ2-7; possibly TRBD2 for D (5 bases). Germline V gene data show CDR1 as GTSNPN and CDR2 as SVGIG (reference sequence). Trimming left V 6 bases short and J 7 bases short, with 19 bases between. CDR3 length: 13 residues. In DNA form, the CDR3 reads TGTGCCTGCACTCGGGGTCGGGTAGGGGAGCAGTACTTC. This gives the protein CACTRGRVGEQYF.

The chain carries TRBV7-9 and TRBJ2-5; a weak D match, TRBD1 (6 bases). The CDR3 covers 18 residues. The ends were cut back, 1 base at V and 2 bases at J, with 20 bases in the middle. Germline V gives CDR1 SEHNR, CDR2 FQNEAQ (reference sequence). The CDR3 is CASSLGILYRGRQETQYF. DNA for the CDR3: TGTGCCAGCAGCTTAGGGATTTTGTATAGGGGGAGACAAGAGACCCAGTACTTC.

The chain carries TRBV7-2 and TRBJ1-4; TRBD1 is a possible D gene (6 bases). The CDR3 has 15 amino acids. Trimming took 5 bases from V and 7 from J, leaving 17 bases between them. Germline lookup yields CDR1 SGHTA and CDR2 FQGNSA. The CDR3 coding sequence is TGTGCCAGCAGCCGGCCCGGGACACTGGGTGAAAAACTGTTTTTT. This sequence encodes CASSRPGTLGEKLFF.

The chain is built from TRBV4-1 and TRBJ2-3; 7 positions match TRBD2. The V and J ends lost 0 bases and 3 bases, in that order; junction bases with no gene match: 0. The CDR3 contains 14 residues. Germline V lookup: CDR1 MGHRA, CDR2 YSYEKL. The CDR3 DNA follows: TGCGCCAGCAGCCAAGAGGGGGGGACAGATACGCAGTATTTT. Its translation: CASSQEGGTDTQYF.

The chain is built from TRBV29-1 and TRBJ1-4, with D unclear. The CDR3 runs to 10 residues. Germline assignment: CDR1 SQVTM and CDR2 ANQGSEA. Between the trimmed V and J ends, which lost 7 bases and 5 bases, there was a span of 5 bases. DNA of the CDR3: TGCAGCGGGCTCAATGAAAAACTGTTTTTT. It encodes CSGLNEKLFF.

This clone was counted only a few times. The CDR3 coding sequence is TGTGCCAGCAGCTTATTCGGGAGCGGCACAGATACGCAGTATTTT. Encoded protein: CASSLFGSGTDTQYF. J is TRBJ2-3 and V is TRBV7-6, with D perhaps matching TRBD2 (6 bases). The germline V gene encodes CDR1 SGHVS and CDR2 FNYEAQ. The CDR3 has 15 amino acids. The ends were cut back, 2 bases at V and 1 base at J, with 10 bases in the middle.

The chain recombines TRBV15 with TRBJ2-5; TRBD2 agrees at 12 bases. V dropped 5 bases and J dropped 4; count of bases not matched to a gene: 11. This CDR3 contains 17 residues. CDR1 is LNHNV and CDR2 is YYDKDF in the germline V gene (reference sequence). CDR3 sequence (DNA): TGTGCCACCAGCTCCACCCTAGCGGGGGGGCATATAGAGACCCAGTACTTC. Protein product: CATSSTLAGGHIETQYF.

The chain employs TRBV5-1 and TRBJ2-3, with 10 bases fitting TRBD1. Germline V gene sequence: CDR1 SGHRS, CDR2 YFSETQ. The V segment lost 5 bases and the J segment 3 bases; nucleotides outside the gene matches: 6. CDR3 size: 15 residues. CDR3 in DNA: TGCGCCAGCAGGGTACCGGGACAGGGGACAGATACGCAGTATTTT. Protein sequence: CASRVPGQGTDTQYF.

The table lists this clone with a few counts. V gene TRBV7-6 combines with J gene TRBJ2-5, with D possibly being TRBD2 (6 bases). The CDR3 is 17 amino acids. Between the trimmed V and J ends, which lost 1 base and 4 bases, there was a span of 19 bases. Germline values: CDR1 SGHVS, CDR2 FNYEAQ. This CDR3 reads CASSLGSLREELETQYF. CDR3 sequence (DNA): TGTGCCAGCAGCTTAGGATCGTTGCGGGAAGAGTTAGAGACCCAGTACTTC.

The chain links TRBV19 to TRBJ2-7; D uncertain. Germline loops: CDR1 LNHDA, CDR2 SQIVND (reference sequence). This CDR3 contains 12 residues. Deletions cut 9 bases from V and 4 bases from J, with 13 bases between. CDR3 sequence (DNA): TGTGCCAGCCGAGGCGGTTATTACGAGCAGTACTTC. This codes for CASRGGYYEQYF.

The chain carries TRBV5-1 and TRBJ1-4, with 9 bases lining up with TRBD1. V lost 0 bases, J lost 4 bases, and 10 bases stayed unmatched. This CDR3 has 18 amino acids. Germline CDR1 and CDR2: SGHRS and YFSETQ. DNA of the CDR3: TGCGCCAGCAGCTTGGGGGACAGGGTAAAAGGGAGTAATGAAAAACTGTTTTTT. The encoded protein is CASSLGDRVKGSNEKLFF.

The chain couples TRBV10-2 to TRBJ1-1; D not certain. The CDR3 length is 12 residues. Germline V lookup: CDR1 WSHSY, CDR2 SAAADI. V lost 3 bases, J lost 8 bases, and 10 bases lay in between. CDR3 DNA sequence: TGCGCCAGCAGTGACCCGAAGGAGGAAGCTTTCTTT. Translation gives CASSDPKEEAFF.

The rearrangement joins TRBV9 to TRBJ1-6; TRBD1 agrees at 7 bases. The germline gives CDR1 SGDLS, CDR2 YYNGEE. Unmatched junction bases numbered 7, after V lost 3 bases and J lost 7 bases. The CDR3 extends over 15 amino acids. The CDR3 sequence: CASSGDRAGNSPLHF. CDR3 nucleotide sequence: TGTGCCAGCAGCGGAGACAGGGCTGGCAATTCACCCCTCCACTTT.